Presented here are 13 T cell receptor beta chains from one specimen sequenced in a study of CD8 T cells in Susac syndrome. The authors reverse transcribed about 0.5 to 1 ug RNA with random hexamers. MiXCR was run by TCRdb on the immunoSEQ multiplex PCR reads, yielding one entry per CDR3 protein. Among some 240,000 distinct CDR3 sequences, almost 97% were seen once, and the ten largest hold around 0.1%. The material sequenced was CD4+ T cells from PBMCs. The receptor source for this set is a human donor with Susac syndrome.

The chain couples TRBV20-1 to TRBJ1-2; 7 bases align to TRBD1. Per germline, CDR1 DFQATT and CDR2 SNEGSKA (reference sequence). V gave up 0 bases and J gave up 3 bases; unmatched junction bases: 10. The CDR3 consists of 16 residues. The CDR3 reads CSARDQGQAGHYGYTF. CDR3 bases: TGCAGTGCTAGAGATCAAGGACAGGCCGGACACTATGGCTACACCTTC.

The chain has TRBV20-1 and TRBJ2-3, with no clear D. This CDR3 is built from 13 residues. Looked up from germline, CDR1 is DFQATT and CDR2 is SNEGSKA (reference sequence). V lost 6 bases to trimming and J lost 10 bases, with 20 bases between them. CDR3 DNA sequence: TGCAGTGCAAAACCGGGCTCCGCCTTTCCGCAGTATTTT. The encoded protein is CSAKPGSAFPQYF.

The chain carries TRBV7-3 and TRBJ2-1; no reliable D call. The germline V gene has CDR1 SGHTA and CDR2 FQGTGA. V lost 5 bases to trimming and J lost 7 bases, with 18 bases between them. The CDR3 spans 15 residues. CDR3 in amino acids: CASSPLEGPYNEQFF. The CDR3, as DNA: TGTGCCAGCAGCCCCCTTGAAGGGCCGTATAATGAGCAGTTCTTC.

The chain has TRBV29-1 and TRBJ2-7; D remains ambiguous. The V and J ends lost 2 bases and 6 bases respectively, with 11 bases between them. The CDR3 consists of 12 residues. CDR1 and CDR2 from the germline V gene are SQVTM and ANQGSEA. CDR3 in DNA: TGCAGCGTTGAAATAGGAGATAGCGAGCAGTACTTC. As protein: CSVEIGDSEQYF.

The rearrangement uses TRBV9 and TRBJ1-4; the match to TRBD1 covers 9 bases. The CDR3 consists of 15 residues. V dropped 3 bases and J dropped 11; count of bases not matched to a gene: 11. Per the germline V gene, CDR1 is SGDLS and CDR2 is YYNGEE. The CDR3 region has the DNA TGTGCCAGCAGCGCAGGGACAGGGCCGGTCGAGAAACTGTTTTTT. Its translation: CASSAGTGPVEKLFF.

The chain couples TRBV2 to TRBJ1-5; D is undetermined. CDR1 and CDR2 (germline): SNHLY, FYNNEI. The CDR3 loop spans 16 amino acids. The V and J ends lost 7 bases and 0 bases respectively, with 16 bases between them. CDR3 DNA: TGTGCCAGCACCCCCTCCCGGGCATATAGCAATCAGCCCCAGCATTTT. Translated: CASTPSRAYSNQPQHF.

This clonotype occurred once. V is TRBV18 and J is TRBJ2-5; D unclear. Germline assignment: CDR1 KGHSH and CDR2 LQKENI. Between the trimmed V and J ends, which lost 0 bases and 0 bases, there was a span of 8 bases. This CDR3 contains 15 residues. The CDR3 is CASSPPGGYQETQYF. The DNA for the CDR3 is TGTGCCAGCTCACCACCGGGCGGTTACCAAGAGACCCAGTACTTC.

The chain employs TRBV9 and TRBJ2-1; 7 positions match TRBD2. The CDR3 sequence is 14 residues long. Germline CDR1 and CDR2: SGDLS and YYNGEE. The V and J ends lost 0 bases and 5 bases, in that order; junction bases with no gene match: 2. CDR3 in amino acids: CASSVGLANNEQFF. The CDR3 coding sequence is TGTGCCAGCAGCGTAGGACTAGCTAACAATGAGCAGTTCTTC.

CDR3 nucleotides: TGCGCCAGCAGCCAAGTCGGCGTCGGCGAGCAGTACTTC. Its protein is CASSQVGVGEQYF. The chain joins TRBV4-1 to TRBJ2-7; no reliable D call. Germline V gene lookup returns CDR1 MGHRA and CDR2 YSYEKL. The CDR3 covers 13 residues. V was trimmed by 1 base and J by 6 bases, leaving 10 bases between them.

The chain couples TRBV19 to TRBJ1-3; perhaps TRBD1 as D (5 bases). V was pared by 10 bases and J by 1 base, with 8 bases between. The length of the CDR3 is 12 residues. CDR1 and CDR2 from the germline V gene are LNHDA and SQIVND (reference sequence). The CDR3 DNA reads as TGTGCCACGTCAGGGTCTGGAAACACCATATATTTT. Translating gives CATSGSGNTIYF. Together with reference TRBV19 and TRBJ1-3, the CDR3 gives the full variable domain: DGGITQSPKYLFRKEGQNVTLSCEQNLNHDAMYWYRQDPGQGLRLIYYSQIVNDFQKGDIAEGYSVSREKKESFPLTVTSAQKNPTAFYLCATSGSGNTIYFGEGSWLTVV.

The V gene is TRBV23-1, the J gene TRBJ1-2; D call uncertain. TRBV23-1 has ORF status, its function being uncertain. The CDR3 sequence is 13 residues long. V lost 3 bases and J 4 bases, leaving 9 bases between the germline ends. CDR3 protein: CASSHTWGYGYTF. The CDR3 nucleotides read TGCGCCAGCAGTCACACGTGGGGCTATGGCTACACCTTC.

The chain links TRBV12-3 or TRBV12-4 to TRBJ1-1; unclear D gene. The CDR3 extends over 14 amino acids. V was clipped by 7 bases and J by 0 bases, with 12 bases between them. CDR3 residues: CASTRTALNTEAFF. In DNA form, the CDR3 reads TGTGCCAGCACCAGGACGGCTTTGAACACTGAAGCTTTCTTT.

The CDR3 nucleotides are TGTGCCAGTATGAACCCGCCTGGGGCCAACGTCCTGACTTTC. Translating gives CASMNPPGANVLTF. The rearrangement uses TRBV19 and TRBJ2-6; D uncertain. From germline, CDR1 is LNHDA and CDR2 SQIVND (reference sequence). The CDR3 totals 14 residues. The V end was cut by 7 bases, the J end by 2 bases, with 9 bases between.